The 17 T cell receptor beta chains below all came from one sample that was sequenced in a study of T cell changes during pregnancy in multiple sclerosis. The method was immunoSEQ multiplex PCR; TCRdb's version includes in-frame clones alone and lacks a portion of them. The sample has more than 65,000 clones; roughly nine tenths are singletons. This material consisted of peripheral blood, taken in the first trimester of pregnancy. These receptors were taken from a female donor with multiple sclerosis, enrolled in a pregnancy study.

The chain couples TRBV11-2 to TRBJ1-1; TRBD1 might be the D (5 bases). CDR3 length: 15 residues. CDR1 SGHAT and CDR2 FQNNGV come from the germline V gene. Trimming pared 2 bases from V and 4 bases from J, leaving 14 bases between. CDR3 bases: TGTGCCAGCAGCTTACGGGGGATCGGTACCACTGAAGCTTTCTTT. The encoded protein is CASSLRGIGTTEAFF.

The chain is built from TRBV13 and TRBJ1-2, with D unresolved. The CDR3 spans 9 residues. With 8 bases removed from V and 4 bases from J, the gap between germline ends came to 2 bases. CDR1 PRHDT and CDR2 FYEKMQ come from the germline V gene (reference sequence). The CDR3 DNA sequence: TGTGCCAGCCTCTATGGCTACACCTTC. It yields the protein CASLYGYTF.

The chain has TRBV29-1 and TRBJ2-1, with TRBD2 identical over 13 bases. The CDR3 consists of 15 residues. V was clipped by 7 bases and J by 6 bases; unmatched bases: 9. Germline-derived CDR1 and CDR2 are SQVTM and ANQGSEA. The CDR3 DNA reads as TGCAGCGCGACTAGCGGGAGGCCGCGACCCAATGAGCAGTTCTTC. As protein: CSATSGRPRPNEQFF.

The chain is built from TRBV4-1 and TRBJ2-7; 11 bases match TRBD1. This CDR3 is built from 16 residues. The V gene end was trimmed by 2 bases and the J gene end by 2 bases; junction bases not matched to a gene: 5. From germline, CDR1 is MGHRA and CDR2 YSYEKL. DNA of the CDR3: TGCGCCAGCAGCCAAAGGGGACAGGGGGGAACCTACGAGCAGTACTTC. Its translation is CASSQRGQGGTYEQYF.

The chain uses TRBV29-1 and TRBJ1-2; a possible D gene is TRBD1 (6 bases). Germline-derived CDR1 and CDR2 are SQVTM and ANQGSEA. Trimming left V 1 base short and J 6 bases short, with 9 bases between. The CDR3 has 12 amino acids. The CDR3 is CSVEGGGDGYTF. The CDR3 DNA sequence: TGCAGCGTTGAAGGAGGGGGGGATGGCTACACCTTC.

The chain employs TRBV7-2 and TRBJ1-6; a weak D match, TRBD1 (6 bases). The CDR3 length is 14 residues. Trimming cost V 5 bases and J 7 bases, with 12 bases left between them. Germline CDR1 is SGHTA and CDR2 is FQGNSA. CDR3 in amino acids: CASSPDRRNSPLHF. The CDR3 bases are TGTGCCAGCAGCCCTGACAGGAGGAATTCACCCCTCCACTTT.

V is TRBV5-5 and J is TRBJ1-1; 9 positions match TRBD1. With V trimmed by 4 bases and J by 5 bases, 12 bases remained unmatched. CDR1 and CDR2 (germline): SGHKS, YYEKEE (reference sequence). The CDR3 sequence is 16 residues long. This CDR3 is CASSDRDRVSTTEAFF. The CDR3, as DNA: TGTGCCAGCAGCGACCGGGACAGGGTTTCGACGACTGAAGCTTTCTTT.

V and J are TRBV9 and TRBJ2-2; D may be TRBD2 (5 bases). Germline loops: CDR1 SGDLS, CDR2 YYNGEE. This CDR3 has 15 amino acids. Trimming took off 3 bases at V and 0 bases at J, with 9 bases between the two ends. This CDR3 is CASSDGIANTGELFF. CDR3 nucleotides: TGTGCCAGCAGCGACGGGATCGCGAACACCGGGGAGCTGTTTTTT.

V usage is TRBV2 and J usage is TRBJ2-3, with 12 nucleotides matching TRBD2. Unmatched junction bases numbered 7, after V lost 7 bases and J lost 5 bases. The V gene's germline CDR1 is SNHLY and CDR2 FYNNEI. The CDR3 covers 15 residues. The CDR3 spells CASKWTSGAEDTQYF. DNA of the CDR3: TGTGCCAGCAAATGGACTAGCGGGGCGGAAGATACGCAGTATTTT.

The CDR3 nucleotides are TGTGCCAGCAGCCAGGACAGATATGGCTACACCTTC. Its protein is CASSQDRYGYTF. The chain uses TRBV5-4 and TRBJ1-2; possibly TRBD1 for D (6 bases). The CDR3 has 12 amino acids. CDR1 and CDR2 from the germline V gene are SGHNT and YYREEE (reference sequence). The V and J ends lost 4 bases and 5 bases respectively, with 9 bases between them.

J is TRBJ1-1 and V is TRBV7-8; D is undetermined. Germline CDR1 reads SGHVS; CDR2 reads FQNEAQ. This CDR3 contains 11 residues. V was cut by 5 bases and J by 6 bases, with 7 bases left in between. The CDR3 nucleotides read TGTGCCAGCAGCGGGCAGGCTGAAGCTTTCTTT. Translated: CASSGQAEAFF.

The gene calls are TRBV18 and TRBJ2-1, with 10 positions matching TRBD2. J was trimmed by 0 bases and V by 4 bases; bases with no gene match: 0. There are 15 residues in the CDR3. Germline V gives CDR1 KGHSH, CDR2 LQKENI. In DNA, the CDR3 is TGTGCCAGCTCACGGACTAGCGGCTCCTACAATGAGCAGTTCTTC. Protein: CASSRTSGSYNEQFF.

With respect to this clone: The same CDR3 also results from other DNA sequences found in this sample. The chain carries TRBV6-1 and TRBJ2-7; D might be TRBD2 (5 bases). This CDR3 region has 13 residues. CDR1 and CDR2 from the germline V gene are MNHNS and SASEGT. Trimming cost V 3 bases and J 6 bases, with 12 bases left between them. CDR3 DNA sequence: TGTGCCAGCAGTGAGAGGGAGACGGGCGAGCAGTACTTC. Amino acid sequence: CASSERETGEQYF.

This chain links TRBV28 with TRBJ1-2, with 8 bases that match TRBD1. This CDR3 is built from 15 residues. The germline gives CDR1 MDHEN, CDR2 SYDVKM. The CDR3 is CSTRAGGAGLSGYTF. Here the CDR3 DNA reads TGTTCCACCCGGGCAGGGGGCGCTGGGTTAAGTGGCTACACCTTC.

The rearrangement links TRBV7-9 to TRBJ1-6, with D perhaps matching TRBD1 (5 bases). CDR1 SEHNR and CDR2 FQNEAQ come from the germline V gene (reference sequence). This CDR3 region has 13 residues. V lost 6 bases and J 10 bases, leaving 13 bases between the germline ends. CDR3 in amino acids: CASSETVKSPLHF. The CDR3 region has the DNA TGTGCCAGCAGTGAGACAGTAAAATCACCCCTCCACTTT.

The J gene is TRBJ2-5, the V gene TRBV28, with 7 bases identical to TRBD2. CDR1 MDHEN and CDR2 SYDVKM come from the germline V gene. V shed 1 base and J 5 bases; nucleotides not matched to a gene: 7. The CDR3 spans 15 residues. The CDR3 DNA sequence: TGTGCCAGCAGTTTATCTGGCGGGAGTAGGGAGACCCAGTACTTC. Its protein is CASSLSGGSRETQYF.

The chain links TRBV27 to TRBJ1-6; a possible D gene is TRBD1 (5 bases). V was pared by 0 bases and J by 6 bases, with 6 bases between. CDR3 length: 14 residues. Germline V lookup: CDR1 MNHEY, CDR2 SMNVEV (reference sequence). Here the CDR3 DNA reads TGTGCCAGCAGTTTATCCAGGGTTAATTCACCCCTCCACTTT. Translated: CASSLSRVNSPLHF.